The 9 T cell receptor beta chains listed next were all sequenced from one sample in a study of cytomegalovirus exposure and HLA in healthy donors. Primers for the PCR totalled 60 Vbeta and 13 Jbeta. Clones were sequenced by immunoSEQ multiplex PCR, and TCRdb holds only the in-frame ones, with some missing. The data hold about 120,000 clones, with about three quarters observed a single time. The sample comprised PBMCs. The receptors shown here come from a woman aged 40 to 50 in good health and CMV-seronegative.

CDR3 region: CASSPPFTRGYTF. The DNA of the CDR3 is TGCGCCAGCAGCCCCCCGTTCACGCGGGGCTACACCTTC. The chain uses TRBV4-1 and TRBJ1-2; no firm D call. Germline V gives CDR1 MGHRA, CDR2 YSYEKL. The CDR3 consists of 13 residues. Trimming stripped 4 bases from V and 8 bases from J, with 14 bases between.

The genes are TRBV9 and TRBJ2-1; tentatively, D is TRBD1 (6 bases). The germline V and J ends were trimmed by 6 bases and 4 bases, with 8 bases remaining between them. The CDR3 length is 12 residues. The germline V gene encodes CDR1 SGDLS and CDR2 YYNGEE. CDR3 bases: TGTGCCAGCAAGGGACAATACAATGAGCAGTTCTTC. It is translated as CASKGQYNEQFF.

This clone came up once. This chain joins TRBV7-2 and TRBJ1-5, with 7 bases aligning to TRBD1. This CDR3 has 14 residues. Germline V gene sequence: CDR1 SGHTA, CDR2 FQGNSA. V shed 2 bases and J 6 bases; nucleotides not matched to a gene: 4. CDR3 loop: CASSLMAGGQPQHF. In DNA, the CDR3 is TGTGCCAGCAGCTTAATGGCAGGGGGTCAGCCCCAGCATTTT. The variable domain in full, completed from reference TRBV7-2 and TRBJ1-5, reads GAGVSQSPSNKVTEKGKDVELRCDPISGHTALYWYRQSLGQGLEFLIYFQGNSAPDKSGLPSDRFSAERTGGSVSTLTIQRTQQEDSAVYLCASSLMAGGQPQHFGDGTRLSIL.

The rearrangement uses TRBV4-2 and TRBJ2-7, with D perhaps TRBD1 (6 bases). CDR3 length: 14 amino acids. V was pared by 1 base and J by 2 bases, with 9 bases between. The germline V gene has CDR1 LGHNA and CDR2 YNFKEQ. CDR3 sequence: CASSQARGAYEQYF. CDR3 sequence (DNA): TGTGCCAGCAGCCAAGCCAGGGGAGCCTACGAGCAGTACTTC.

V and J are TRBV10-2 and TRBJ2-1, with 11 bases identical to TRBD2. There are 15 residues in the CDR3. The germline V gene encodes CDR1 WSHSY and CDR2 SAAADI. V gave up 5 bases and J gave up 4 bases; unmatched junction bases: 4. The CDR3 loop is CASSKGLAAYNEQFF. In DNA, the CDR3 is TGCGCCAGCAGTAAGGGACTAGCGGCGTACAATGAGCAGTTCTTC.

CDR3 sequence (DNA): TGTGCCAGTAGTCCGACAGGGGATCACTTCAATGAGCAGTTCTTC. It yields the protein CASSPTGDHFNEQFF. V gene TRBV19 combines with J gene TRBJ2-1, with 8 bases that match TRBD1. This CDR3 has 15 residues. Germline values: CDR1 LNHDA, CDR2 SQIVND (reference sequence). The V gene end was trimmed by 5 bases and the J gene end by 6 bases; junction bases not matched to a gene: 9.

This chain links TRBV28 with TRBJ2-7, with 7 bases lining up with TRBD1. The CDR3 runs to 12 residues. With 5 bases clipped from V and 2 bases from J, the junction kept 0 bases outside the gene matches. In germline, CDR1 is MDHEN, CDR2 SYDVKM. CDR3 bases: TGTGCCAGCAGTGGGACAGCCTACGAGCAGTACTTC. It encodes CASSGTAYEQYF.

The V gene is TRBV6-6, the J gene TRBJ2-1; 8 nucleotides match TRBD1. The length of the CDR3 is 13 residues. The J segment lost 8 bases and the V segment lost 6 bases, leaving 6 bases of the junction unmatched. Germline V gene data show CDR1 as MNHNY and CDR2 as SVGAGI (reference sequence). In DNA, the CDR3 is TGTGCCAGCAGCGGGGACAGGCGCTATGAGCAGTTCTTC. It translates to CASSGDRRYEQFF.

V usage is TRBV23-1 and J usage is TRBJ2-7; D gene uncertain. TRBV23-1 is classed as an ORF, of uncertain function. This CDR3 spans 14 amino acids. Trimming stripped 1 base from V and 2 bases from J, with 9 bases between. CDR3 sequence reads: CASSQLTQTYEQYF. The CDR3 coding sequence is TGCGCCAGCAGTCAATTGACACAGACCTACGAGCAGTACTTC.